Presented here are 31 T cell receptor beta chains from one specimen sequenced in a study of naive and memory T cell subsets (dated by TCRdb to about 2017). Library generation was performed with UMI-ligation and nested PCR. These reads were obtained on an Illumina MiSeq. To cover both TRBC1 and TRBC2, the beta constant-region primer consisted of an equimolar mix of two oligonucleotides. TCRdb reprocessing: public reads trimmed at Q25 with fastp, clones called with MiXCR, in-frame beta chains kept. Each entry is one CDR3 protein sequence, shown with its most common DNA and genes. A total of 130,000 to 150,000 distinct CDR3 sequences appear in this sample, 15% to 20% of them only once. About 0.15% of the sample is taken by the ten largest. The source material was naive CD4+ T cells from blood. The sample's cell subset or site label, in plain terms: naive T cells, CD45RA high CD27+. The receptors were sampled from a human donor in good health.

A few counts support this clonotype. The chain carries TRBV20-1 and TRBJ2-1, with D perhaps matching TRBD2 (6 bases). Trimming cost V 7 bases and J 7 bases, with 17 bases left between them. The CDR3 length is 13 residues. Germline assignment: CDR1 DFQATT and CDR2 SNEGSKA (reference sequence). The CDR3 here is CSGTGLLRNEQFF. The CDR3 bases are TGCAGTGGCACGGGACTCTTGAGGAATGAGCAGTTCTTC.

V is TRBV12-3 or TRBV12-4 and J is TRBJ2-2, with unresolved D. Between the trimmed V and J ends, which lost 3 bases and 4 bases, there was a span of 3 bases. The CDR3 consists of 12 residues. The CDR3 sequence: CASSFTTGELFF. CDR3 bases: TGTGCCAGCAGTTTCACCACCGGGGAGCTGTTTTTT.

The V call is TRBV5-4, the J call TRBJ2-1, with 9 bases identical to TRBD2. The CDR3 is 17 residues long. Per the germline V gene, CDR1 is SGHNT and CDR2 is YYREEE (reference sequence). The V gene end was trimmed by 4 bases and the J gene end by 9 bases; junction bases not matched to a gene: 17. Written as DNA, the CDR3 is TGTGCCAGCAGCCCTACGCAGGGCGGGAGGGTGCTGGGTGAGCAGTTCTTC. This translates into CASSPTQGGRVLGEQFF.

This clonotype was found a few times. The chain links TRBV25-1 to TRBJ2-7; D remains unclear. Germline lookup yields CDR1 MGHDK and CDR2 SYGVNS. V lost 5 bases to trimming and J lost 1 base, with 15 bases between them. This CDR3 region has 15 residues. CDR3 sequence reads: CASSSAIRGSYEQYF. The CDR3 bases are TGTGCCAGCAGTTCTGCAATCCGCGGATCCTACGAGCAGTACTTC.

The table lists this clonotype with a few counts. This sequence joins TRBV6-5 and TRBJ1-2; weak D call: TRBD1 (5 bases). Germline-derived CDR1 and CDR2 are MNHEY and SVGAGI. The CDR3 loop spans 15 amino acids. Trimming pared 4 bases from V and 0 bases from J, leaving 12 bases between. In DNA, the CDR3 is TGTGCCAGCAGTTCCCTTGGGACGGCTAACTATGGCTACACCTTC. This sequence encodes CASSSLGTANYGYTF.

There are a few counts of this clonotype. The chain employs TRBV20-1 and TRBJ2-7; perhaps TRBD1 as D (5 bases). Germline assignment: CDR1 DFQATT and CDR2 SNEGSKA (reference sequence). The CDR3 covers 12 residues. Trimming removed 2 bases at V and 2 bases at J, with 7 bases between. CDR3 in DNA: TGCAGTGCTAGACAGGGTACCTACGAGCAGTACTTC. It translates to CSARQGTYEQYF.

The rearrangement links TRBV6-4 to TRBJ1-5; the match to TRBD1 covers 8 bases. J was trimmed by 4 bases and V by 11 bases; bases with no gene match: 10. This CDR3 has 14 amino acids. Germline assignment: CDR1 MRHNA and CDR2 SNTAGT. The DNA of the CDR3 is TGTGCCTCGGAGGCAGGGGGCGGGAATCAGCCCCAGCATTTT. This translates into CASEAGGGNQPQHF.

This clonotype was counted only a few times. V usage is TRBV20-1 and J usage is TRBJ2-1; D remains ambiguous. Trimming stripped 0 bases from V and 7 bases from J, with 4 bases between. The CDR3 spans 11 residues. Germline V gene sequence: CDR1 DFQATT, CDR2 SNEGSKA (reference sequence). CDR3 sequence: CSARDRNEQFF. In nucleotides, the CDR3 is TGCAGTGCTAGAGATCGGAATGAGCAGTTCTTC.

This clonotype occurred a few times. V and J are TRBV6-1 and TRBJ2-7; TRBD1 is a possible D gene (5 bases). Deletions cut 6 bases from V and 2 bases from J, with 11 bases between. The CDR3 contains 13 residues. Germline V gene sequence: CDR1 MNHNS, CDR2 SASEGT. CDR3 protein: CASRSLTAYEQYF. The CDR3 nucleotides read TGTGCCAGCAGGTCCCTGACAGCCTACGAGCAGTACTTC.

This chain joins TRBV30 and TRBJ2-7; D gene unclear. CDR1 and CDR2 from the germline V gene are GTSNPN and SVGIG (reference sequence). Between the trimmed V and J ends, which lost 0 bases and 2 bases, there was a span of 2 bases. The CDR3 contains 11 residues. CDR3 sequence reads: CAWSVTYEQYF. The CDR3 DNA is TGTGCCTGGAGTGTGACCTACGAGCAGTACTTC.

CDR3 bases: TGTGCCAGCAGCTTTAACACGAACACTGAAGCTTTCTTT. This codes for CASSFNTNTEAFF. The chain has TRBV11-2 and TRBJ1-1, with D unclear. Trimming pared 3 bases from V and 1 base from J, leaving 6 bases between. Per the germline V gene, CDR1 is SGHAT and CDR2 is FQNNGV. The length of the CDR3 is 13 residues.

This chain connects TRBV6-6 to TRBJ1-5; D unclear. The CDR3 extends over 13 amino acids. The V end lost 2 bases, the J end lost 7 bases, and 9 bases lay between the germline ends. Germline loops: CDR1 MNHNY, CDR2 SVGAGI (reference sequence). The CDR3 bases are TGTGCCAGCAGTTACAAACATGGCCAGCCCCAGCATTTT. Translation: CASSYKHGQPQHF.

CDR3 protein: CASSLSPSSYNSPLHF. The CDR3 coding sequence is TGTGCCAGCAGCTTATCTCCGAGCTCCTATAATTCACCCCTCCACTTT. The rearrangement uses TRBV7-2 and TRBJ1-6; unclear D gene. Germline-derived CDR1 and CDR2 are SGHTA and FQGNSA. This CDR3 has 16 amino acids. The V gene lost 2 bases and the J gene lost 0 bases, with 8 bases spanning the gap.

This chain links TRBV30 with TRBJ2-3, with 10 bases identical to TRBD2. CDR1 GTSNPN and CDR2 SVGIG come from the germline V gene (reference sequence). The CDR3 covers 15 residues. V shed 7 bases and J 6 bases; nucleotides not matched to a gene: 13. CDR3 protein: CALGWASGSMDTQYF. DNA for the CDR3: TGTGCCTTGGGTTGGGCTAGCGGGAGTATGGATACGCAGTATTTT.

This rearrangement joins TRBV11-2 to TRBJ2-7; TRBD2 is a possible D gene (5 bases). The V and J ends lost 1 base and 13 bases respectively, with 14 bases between them. The CDR3 consists of 12 residues. Germline loops: CDR1 SGHAT, CDR2 FQNNGV. The CDR3 loop reads CASSLAGIRTYF. The DNA for the CDR3 is TGTGCCAGCAGCTTAGCTGGCATAAGGACTTACTTC.

V is TRBV19 and J is TRBJ2-2; maybe TRBD1 (6 bases). The germline V gene encodes CDR1 LNHDA and CDR2 SQIVND (reference sequence). V dropped 5 bases and J dropped 5 bases, with 12 bases sitting between them. This CDR3 has 14 residues. CDR3 sequence reads: CASSADSRTGELFF. The CDR3 DNA is TGTGCCAGTAGTGCGGACAGCCGAACCGGGGAGCTGTTTTTT.

The chain uses TRBV5-1 and TRBJ1-4; D call uncertain. V dropped 5 bases and J dropped 0 bases, with 11 bases sitting between them. The CDR3 is made up of 15 amino acids. Germline lookup yields CDR1 SGHRS and CDR2 YFSETQ. As DNA, the CDR3 is TGCGCCAGCAGTCTCGACGGATCAACTAATGAAAAACTGTTTTTT. Translated: CASSLDGSTNEKLFF.

This chain joins TRBV11-1 and TRBJ2-7; either TRBD1 or TRBD2 may supply D (5 bases each). This CDR3 is built from 16 residues. V gave up 2 bases and J gave up 2 bases, with 16 bases separating them. The germline V gene encodes CDR1 SGHAT and CDR2 FQDESV (reference sequence). The CDR3 loop is CASSLSDYPTAYEQYF. The CDR3 DNA reads as TGTGCCAGCAGCTTATCCGACTACCCGACAGCCTACGAGCAGTACTTC.

This clonotype was seen a handful of times. The gene calls are TRBV28 and TRBJ2-6; 15 positions agree with TRBD2. The germline V gene encodes CDR1 MDHEN and CDR2 SYDVKM. The V gene end was trimmed by 3 bases and the J gene end by 1 base; junction bases not matched to a gene: 4. This CDR3 is built from 19 residues. For the CDR3, the DNA is TGTGCCAGCAGTTTCCTTGGGACTAGCGGGAGGTCTGGGGCCAACGTCCTGACTTTC. It specifies CASSFLGTSGRSGANVLTF.

This clonotype was counted between two and nine times. The chain recombines TRBV10-3 with TRBJ2-1, with D possibly being TRBD2 (5 bases). Trimming removed 6 bases at V and 2 bases at J, with 11 bases between. Germline CDR1 reads ENHRY; CDR2 reads SYGVKD. The CDR3 loop spans 14 amino acids. The CDR3 sequence is CAISLPGAYNEQFF. The CDR3 coding sequence is TGTGCCATCAGCCTTCCCGGGGCCTACAATGAGCAGTTCTTC.

This clonotype was picked up a small number of times. The V call is TRBV29-1, the J call TRBJ2-6, with D perhaps assigned TRBD1 or TRBD2 (5 bases each). The CDR3 spans 21 residues. The ends were cut back, 5 bases at V and 0 bases at J, with 29 bases in the middle. Germline V CDR1 and CDR2: SQVTM, ANQGSEA. The CDR3 loop is CSVPDLGDGFTARSGANVLTF. CDR3 nucleotides: TGCAGCGTTCCCGACCTAGGGGACGGATTTACCGCCCGCTCTGGGGCCAACGTCCTGACTTTC.

This chain joins TRBV29-1 and TRBJ2-7; 7 nucleotides match TRBD2. J was trimmed by 2 bases and V by 6 bases; bases with no gene match: 10. From germline, CDR1 is SQVTM and CDR2 ANQGSEA. The CDR3 spans 14 residues. This CDR3 reads CSVRDGRGTYEQYF. Written as DNA, the CDR3 is TGCAGCGTGAGGGATGGGAGGGGAACCTACGAGCAGTACTTC.

This chain connects TRBV4-2 to TRBJ2-3; D unresolved. This CDR3 spans 12 amino acids. V lost 6 bases, J lost 4 bases, and 8 bases lay in between. CDR1 is LGHNA and CDR2 is YNFKEQ in the germline V gene. CDR3: CASSFSADTQYF. DNA of the CDR3: TGTGCCAGCAGTTTTAGTGCAGATACGCAGTATTTT.

This clonotype was counted a few times. V and J are TRBV24-1 and TRBJ2-1; D may correspond to TRBD1 or TRBD2 (8 bases each). CDR3 length: 14 amino acids. Germline V CDR1 and CDR2: KGHDR, SFDVKD. V lost 10 bases and J 7 bases, leaving 19 bases between the germline ends. The CDR3 DNA reads as TGTGCCACTAGCGGGACAGGCCTCTTGAATGAGCAGTTCTTC. It yields the protein CATSGTGLLNEQFF.

The chain couples TRBV7-9 to TRBJ2-2; 7 nucleotides align to TRBD2. V gave up 5 bases and J gave up 4 bases; unmatched junction bases: 10. Germline CDR1 SEHNR, CDR2 FQNEAQ (reference sequence). The CDR3 is 16 amino acids. In DNA form, the CDR3 reads TGTGCCAGCAGCCCGCGTTGGGCGGGAGCCACCGGGGAGCTGTTTTTT. Encoded protein: CASSPRWAGATGELFF.

The chain combines TRBV12-3 or TRBV12-4 with TRBJ1-1; unclear D gene. CDR3 length: 13 amino acids. Trimming took 8 bases from V and 4 from J, leaving 14 bases between them. This CDR3 is CASPWTSATEAFF. As DNA, the CDR3 is TGTGCCAGCCCCTGGACTTCGGCCACTGAAGCTTTCTTT.

This clonotype turned up a few times. The chain combines TRBV19 with TRBJ1-5; possibly TRBD1 for D (5 bases). V lost 1 base, J lost 11 bases, and 9 bases lay in between. This CDR3 comprises 12 residues. Germline V gene lookup returns CDR1 LNHDA and CDR2 SQIVND (reference sequence). The CDR3 nucleotides read TGTGCCAGTAGTATAGTACGGGGCTCCCAGCATTTT. Translating gives CASSIVRGSQHF. Full variable domain (rest looked up from reference TRBV19 and TRBJ1-5): DGGITQSPKYLFRKEGQNVTLSCEQNLNHDAMYWYRQDPGQGLRLIYYSQIVNDFQKGDIAEGYSVSREKKESFPLTVTSAQKNPTAFYLCASSIVRGSQHFGDGTRLSIL.

There are a few counts of this clonotype. The V call is TRBV2, the J call TRBJ1-1; no firm D call. V lost 4 bases, J lost 4 bases, and 13 bases lay in between. The CDR3 contains 14 residues. Germline-derived CDR1 and CDR2 are SNHLY and FYNNEI. The CDR3 DNA reads as TGTGCCAGCAGTGCTTCAAACCCTGGCACTGAAGCTTTCTTT. This codes for CASSASNPGTEAFF.

The chain joins TRBV20-1 to TRBJ2-3, with 11 positions matching TRBD2. The CDR3 is 16 residues long. Unmatched junction bases numbered 9, after V lost 6 bases and J lost 1 base. Germline lookup yields CDR1 DFQATT and CDR2 SNEGSKA (reference sequence). As DNA, the CDR3 is TGCAGTGCATACCCCCCGGGACTAGCGGGCACAGATACGCAGTATTTT. This encodes CSAYPPGLAGTDTQYF.

In this sample, this clonotype turned up a few times. V gene TRBV20-1 combines with J gene TRBJ2-6, with TRBD1 as a possible D gene (6 bases). From germline, CDR1 is DFQATT and CDR2 SNEGSKA (reference sequence). Trimming removed 0 bases from V and 6 bases from J, with 15 bases in between. The CDR3 has 16 amino acids. DNA for the CDR3: TGCAGTGCTAGAGACAGGGCCCAGGGGAAGGCCAACGTCCTGACTTTC. It encodes CSARDRAQGKANVLTF.

The V gene is TRBV5-4, the J gene TRBJ1-1; a weak D match, TRBD1 (6 bases). The CDR3 loop spans 16 amino acids. V was clipped by 3 bases and J by 0 bases, with 15 bases between them. CDR1 and CDR2 (germline): SGHNT, YYREEE (reference sequence). CDR3 loop: CASSWSAGTLNTEAFF. In DNA, the CDR3 is TGTGCCAGCAGCTGGAGCGCAGGGACACTGAACACTGAAGCTTTCTTT.